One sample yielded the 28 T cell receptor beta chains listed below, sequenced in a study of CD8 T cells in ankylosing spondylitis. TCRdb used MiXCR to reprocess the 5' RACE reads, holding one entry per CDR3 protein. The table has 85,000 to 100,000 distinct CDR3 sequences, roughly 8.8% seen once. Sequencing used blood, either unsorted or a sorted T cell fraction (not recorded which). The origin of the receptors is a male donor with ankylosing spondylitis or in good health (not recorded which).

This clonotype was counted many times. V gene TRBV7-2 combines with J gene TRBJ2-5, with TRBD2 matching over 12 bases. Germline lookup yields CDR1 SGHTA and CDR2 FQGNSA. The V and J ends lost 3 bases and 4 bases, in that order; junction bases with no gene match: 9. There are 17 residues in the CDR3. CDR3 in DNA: TGTGCCAGCAGCTTGATACTAGCGGGGGGCGGTGGAGAGACCCAGTACTTC. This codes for CASSLILAGGGGETQYF. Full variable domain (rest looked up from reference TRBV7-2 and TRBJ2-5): GAGVSQSPSNKVTEKGKDVELRCDPISGHTALYWYRQSLGQGLEFLIYFQGNSAPDKSGLPSDRFSAERTGGSVSTLTIQRTQQEDSAVYLCASSLILAGGGGETQYFGPGTRLLVL.

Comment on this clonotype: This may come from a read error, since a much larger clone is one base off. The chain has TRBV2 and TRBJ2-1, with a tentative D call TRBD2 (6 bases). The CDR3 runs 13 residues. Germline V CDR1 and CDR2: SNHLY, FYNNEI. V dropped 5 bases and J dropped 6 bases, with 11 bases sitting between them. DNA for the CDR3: TGTGCCAGCAGTAAGGACGGGGGCAATGAGCAGTTCTTC. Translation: CASSKDGGNEQFF.

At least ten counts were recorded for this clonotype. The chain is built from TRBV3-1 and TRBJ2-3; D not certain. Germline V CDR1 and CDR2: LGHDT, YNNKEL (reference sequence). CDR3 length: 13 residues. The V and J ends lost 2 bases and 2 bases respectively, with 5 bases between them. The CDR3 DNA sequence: TGTGCCAGCAGCCAATATCACACAGATACGCAGTATTTT. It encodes CASSQYHTDTQYF.

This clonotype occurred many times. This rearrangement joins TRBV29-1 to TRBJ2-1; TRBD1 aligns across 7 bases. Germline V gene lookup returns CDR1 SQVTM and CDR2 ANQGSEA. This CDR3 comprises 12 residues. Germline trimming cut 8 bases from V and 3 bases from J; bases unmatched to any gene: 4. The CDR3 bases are TGCAGCTCGGCAGGGGGCTACAATGAGCAGTTCTTC. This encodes CSSAGGYNEQFF.

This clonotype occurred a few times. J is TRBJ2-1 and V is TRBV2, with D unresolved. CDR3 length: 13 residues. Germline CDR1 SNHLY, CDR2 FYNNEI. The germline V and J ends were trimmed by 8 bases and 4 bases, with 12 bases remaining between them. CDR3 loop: CASVDLGYNEQFF. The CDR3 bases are TGTGCCAGCGTTGATCTTGGTTACAATGAGCAGTTCTTC.

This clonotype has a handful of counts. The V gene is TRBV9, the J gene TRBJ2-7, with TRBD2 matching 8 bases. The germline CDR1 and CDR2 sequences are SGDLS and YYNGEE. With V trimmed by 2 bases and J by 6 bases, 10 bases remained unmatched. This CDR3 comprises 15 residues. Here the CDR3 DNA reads TGTGCCAGCAGCGTGAATCCGGGACTAGGAACCGAGCAGTACTTC. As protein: CASSVNPGLGTEQYF.

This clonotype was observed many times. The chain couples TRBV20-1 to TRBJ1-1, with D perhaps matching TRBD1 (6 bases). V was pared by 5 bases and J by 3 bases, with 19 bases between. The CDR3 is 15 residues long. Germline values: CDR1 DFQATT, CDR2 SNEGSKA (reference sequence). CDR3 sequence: CSAGGLGRGYTEAFF. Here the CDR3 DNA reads TGCAGTGCTGGAGGGTTGGGCAGGGGTTACACTGAAGCTTTCTTT.

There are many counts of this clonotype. Written as DNA, the CDR3 is TGTGCCAGCAGCTTAGCGGCTAGCGGGGCTAAAGAGACCCAGTACTTC. Residues: CASSLAASGAKETQYF. The rearrangement uses TRBV7-2 and TRBJ2-5, with TRBD2 matching 9 bases. This CDR3 is built from 16 residues. Germline CDR1 SGHTA, CDR2 FQGNSA. V was clipped by 0 bases and J by 3 bases; unmatched bases: 5.

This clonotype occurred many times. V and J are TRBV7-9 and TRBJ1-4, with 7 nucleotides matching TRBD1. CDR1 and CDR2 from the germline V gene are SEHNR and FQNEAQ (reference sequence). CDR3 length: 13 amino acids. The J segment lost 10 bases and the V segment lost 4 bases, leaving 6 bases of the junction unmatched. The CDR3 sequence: CASSSEGQLKLFF. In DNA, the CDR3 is TGTGCCAGCAGCTCAGAGGGACAGCTAAAACTGTTTTTT.

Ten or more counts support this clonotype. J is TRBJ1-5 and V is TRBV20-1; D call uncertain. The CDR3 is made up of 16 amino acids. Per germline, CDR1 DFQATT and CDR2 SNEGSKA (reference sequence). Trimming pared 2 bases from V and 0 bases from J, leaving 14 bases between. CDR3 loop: CSARTPGSYSNQPQHF. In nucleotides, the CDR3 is TGCAGTGCTAGAACCCCCGGGAGTTATAGCAATCAGCCCCAGCATTTT.

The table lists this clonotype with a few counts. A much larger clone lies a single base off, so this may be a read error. The CDR3 loop is CASSLVGQGHQPQHF. The CDR3 nucleotides are TGCGCCAGCAGCTTGGTGGGACAGGGCCATCAGCCCCAGCATTTT. The V gene is TRBV5-1, the J gene TRBJ1-5, with 9 bases aligning to TRBD1. Germline values: CDR1 SGHRS, CDR2 YFSETQ. The CDR3 has 15 amino acids. The junction had 3 bases not matched to a gene; V was cut back by 0 bases and J by 5 bases.

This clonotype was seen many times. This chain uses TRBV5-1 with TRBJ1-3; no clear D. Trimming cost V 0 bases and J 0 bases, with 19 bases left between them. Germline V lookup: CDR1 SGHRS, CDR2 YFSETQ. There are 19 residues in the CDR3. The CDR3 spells CASSLGSSFSASSGNTIYF. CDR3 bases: TGCGCCAGCAGCTTGGGCTCCAGTTTTTCCGCAAGCTCTGGAAACACCATATATTTT.

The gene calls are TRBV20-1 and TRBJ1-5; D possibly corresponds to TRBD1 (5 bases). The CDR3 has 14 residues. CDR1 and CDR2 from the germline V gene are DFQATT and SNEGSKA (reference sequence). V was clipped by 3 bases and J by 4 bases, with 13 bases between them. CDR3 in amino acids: CSARGEGGNQPQHF. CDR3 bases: TGCAGTGCTAGGGGGGAAGGAGGGAATCAGCCCCAGCATTTT.

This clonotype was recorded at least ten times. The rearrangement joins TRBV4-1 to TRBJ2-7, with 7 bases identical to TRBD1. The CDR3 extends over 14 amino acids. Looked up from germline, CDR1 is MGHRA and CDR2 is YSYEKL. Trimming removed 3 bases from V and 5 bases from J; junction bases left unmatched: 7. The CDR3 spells CASSQTGSVDEQYF. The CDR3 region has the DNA TGCGCCAGCAGCCAGACAGGGTCGGTAGACGAGCAGTACTTC.

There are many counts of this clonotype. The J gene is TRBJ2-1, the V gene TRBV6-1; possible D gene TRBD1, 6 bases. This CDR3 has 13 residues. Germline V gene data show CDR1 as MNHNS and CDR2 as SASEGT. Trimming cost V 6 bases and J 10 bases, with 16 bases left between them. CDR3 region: CASSRTGLREQFF. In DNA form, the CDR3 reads TGTGCCAGCAGCCGAACAGGGCTTAGGGAGCAGTTCTTC.

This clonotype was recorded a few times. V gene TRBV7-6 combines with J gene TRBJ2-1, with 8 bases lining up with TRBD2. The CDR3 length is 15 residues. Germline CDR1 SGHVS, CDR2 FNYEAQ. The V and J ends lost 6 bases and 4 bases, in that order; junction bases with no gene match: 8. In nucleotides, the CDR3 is TGTGCCAGCAGTCCGCCAGCGGGGGCTTACAATGAGCAGTTCTTC. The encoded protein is CASSPPAGAYNEQFF.

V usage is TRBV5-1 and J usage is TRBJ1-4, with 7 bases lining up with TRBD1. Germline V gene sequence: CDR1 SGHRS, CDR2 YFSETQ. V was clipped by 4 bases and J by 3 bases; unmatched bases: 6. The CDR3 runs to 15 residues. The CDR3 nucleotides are TGCGCCAGCAGCACCGGGGACAGTTCTAATGAAAAACTGTTTTTT. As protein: CASSTGDSSNEKLFF.

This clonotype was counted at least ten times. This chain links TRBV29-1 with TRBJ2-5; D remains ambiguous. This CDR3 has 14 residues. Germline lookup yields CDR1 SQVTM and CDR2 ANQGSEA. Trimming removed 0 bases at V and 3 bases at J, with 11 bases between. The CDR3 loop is CSVEDGRFEETQYF. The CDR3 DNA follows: TGCAGCGTTGAAGATGGCAGGTTCGAAGAGACCCAGTACTTC.

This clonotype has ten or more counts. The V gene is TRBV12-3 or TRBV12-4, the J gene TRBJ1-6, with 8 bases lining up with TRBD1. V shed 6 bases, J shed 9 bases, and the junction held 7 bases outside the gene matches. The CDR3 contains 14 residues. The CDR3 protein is CASSPTGGGSPLHF. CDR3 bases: TGTGCCAGCAGCCCAACAGGGGGTGGTTCACCCCTCCACTTT.

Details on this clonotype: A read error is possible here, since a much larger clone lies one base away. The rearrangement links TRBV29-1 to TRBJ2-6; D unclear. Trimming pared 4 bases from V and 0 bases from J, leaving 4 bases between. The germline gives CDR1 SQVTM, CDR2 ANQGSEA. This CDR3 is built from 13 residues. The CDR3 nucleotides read TGCAGCGTTGCAGTCTCTGGGGCCAACGTCCTGACTTTC. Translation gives CSVAVSGANVLTF. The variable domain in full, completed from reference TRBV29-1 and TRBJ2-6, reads SAVISQKPSRDICQRGTSLTIQCQVDSQVTMMFWYRQQPGQSLTLIATANQGSEATYESGFVIDKFPISRPNLTFSTLTVSNMSPEDSSIYLCSVAVSGANVLTFGAGSRLTVL.

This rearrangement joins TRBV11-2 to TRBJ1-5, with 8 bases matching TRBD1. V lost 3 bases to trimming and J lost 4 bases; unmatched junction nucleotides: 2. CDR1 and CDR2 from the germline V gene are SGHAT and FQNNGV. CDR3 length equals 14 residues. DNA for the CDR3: TGTGCCAGCAGCTTCGGACAGGGAAATCAGCCCCAGCATTTT. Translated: CASSFGQGNQPQHF.

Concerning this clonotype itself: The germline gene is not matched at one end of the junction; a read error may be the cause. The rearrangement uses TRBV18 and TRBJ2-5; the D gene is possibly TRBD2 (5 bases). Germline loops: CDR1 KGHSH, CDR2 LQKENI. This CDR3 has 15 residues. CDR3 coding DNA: TGTACCAGCTCACCACCGGGGAGAAAGCAAGAGACCCAGTACTTC. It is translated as CTSSPPGRKQETQYF.

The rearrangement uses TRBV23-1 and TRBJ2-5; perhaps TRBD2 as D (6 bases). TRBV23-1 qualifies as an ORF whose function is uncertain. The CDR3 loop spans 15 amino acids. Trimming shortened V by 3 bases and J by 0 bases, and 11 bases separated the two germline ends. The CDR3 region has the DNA TGCGCCAGCAGTCAGGTAGCGGTCCACCAAGAGACCCAGTACTTC. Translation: CASSQVAVHQETQYF.

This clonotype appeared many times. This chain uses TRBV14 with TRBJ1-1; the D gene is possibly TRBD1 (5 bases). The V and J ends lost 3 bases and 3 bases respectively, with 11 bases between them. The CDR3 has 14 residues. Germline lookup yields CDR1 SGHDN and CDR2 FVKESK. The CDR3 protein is CASSQVRQHTEAFF. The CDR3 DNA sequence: TGTGCCAGCAGCCAGGTTCGACAGCACACTGAAGCTTTCTTT.

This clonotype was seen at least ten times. CDR3 residues: CASSLAPGRGSYEQYF. The CDR3 nucleotides read TGTGCCAGCAGTTTGGCCCCGGGCAGGGGCTCCTACGAGCAGTACTTC. This rearrangement joins TRBV6-2 or TRBV6-3 to TRBJ2-7, with D possibly matching TRBD1 (6 bases). The V and J ends lost 4 bases and 0 bases respectively, with 16 bases between them. Per the germline V gene, CDR1 is MNHEY and CDR2 is SVGEGT. This CDR3 region has 16 residues.

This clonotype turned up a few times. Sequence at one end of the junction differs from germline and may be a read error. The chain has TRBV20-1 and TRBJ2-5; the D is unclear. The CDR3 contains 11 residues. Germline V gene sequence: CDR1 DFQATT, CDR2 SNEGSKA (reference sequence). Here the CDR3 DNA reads TGTCGGCCGGGCGGAAAAGAGACCCAGTACTTC. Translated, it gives CRPGGKETQYF.

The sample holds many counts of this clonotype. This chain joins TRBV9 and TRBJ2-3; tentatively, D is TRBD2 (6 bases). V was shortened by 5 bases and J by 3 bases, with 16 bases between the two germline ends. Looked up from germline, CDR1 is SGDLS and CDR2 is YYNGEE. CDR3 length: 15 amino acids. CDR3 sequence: CASRGGLGPTDTQYF. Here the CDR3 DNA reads TGTGCCAGCAGGGGAGGTTTGGGGCCGACAGATACGCAGTATTTT.

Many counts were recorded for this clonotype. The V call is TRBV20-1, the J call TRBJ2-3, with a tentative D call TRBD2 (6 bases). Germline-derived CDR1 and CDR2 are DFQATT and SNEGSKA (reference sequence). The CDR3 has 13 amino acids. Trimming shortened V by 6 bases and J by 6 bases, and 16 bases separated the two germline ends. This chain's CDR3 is CSAGGARWDTQYF. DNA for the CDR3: TGCAGTGCCGGAGGGGCGCGATGGGATACGCAGTATTTT.